Listed below are T cell receptor beta chains from one sample, sequenced in a study of T cells in Graves' hyperthyroidism and ophthalmopathy. TCRdb independently ran MiXCR on the multiplex PCR reads; one entry per CDR3 protein. The sample shows over 300,000 distinct CDR3 sequences, about 15% of them seen only once. Input material: blood. The receptors originated from an older woman with Graves' hyperthyroidism. CDR3s include the opening cysteine and the closing phenylalanine or tryptophan. The D gene is left open where the match is weak. Not all rows give a size; the values are once, few, many and, for expanded clones, a class.

>TRBV3-1|TRBJ1-1|many|NA
TGTGCCAGCAGCCAAGAGATCACTGAAGCTTTCTTT
CASSQEITEAFF
>TRBV11-2|TRBJ1-2|many|NA
TGTGCCAGCAGCCCCAATACGGGGAGGAACTATGGCTACACCTTC
CASSPNTGRNYGYTF
>TRBV27|TRBJ2-2|NA|NA
TGTGCCAGCAGTCCCCGGGACCGTAGGTACACCGGGGAGCTGTTTTTT
CASSPRDRRYTGELFF
>TRBV27|TRBJ2-1|few|TRBD2
TGTGCCAGCAGGCCAGGACTAGCGGCGTCCAATGAGCAGTTCTTC
CASRPGLAASNEQFF
>TRBV24-1|TRBJ2-1|many|NA
TGTGCCACCAGTGATTTGGAAGGGTTTCGTGAGCAGTTCTTC
CATSDLEGFREQFF
>TRBV10-3|TRBJ2-2|few|NA
TGTGCCATCAGTATGGATGGCGGGGAGCTGTTTTTT
CAISMDGGELFF
>TRBV6-4|TRBJ1-2|few|TRBD1
TGTGCCAGCAGAGATGTCGACAGGGATTACTATGGCTACACCTTC
CASRDVDRDYYGYTF
>TRBV14|TRBJ1-1|NA|NA
TGTGCCAGCAGCCGAACTGAAGCTTTCTTT
CASSRTEAFF
>TRBV3-1|TRBJ2-7|many|TRBD1
TGTGCCAGCAGCCAAGGGGACAGGTCCTACGAGCAGTACTTC
CASSQGDRSYEQYF
>TRBV7-9|TRBJ2-3|few|NA
TGTGCCAGCAGCTTGTCAGGGTATTACACAGATACGCAGTATTTT
CASSLSGYYTDTQYF
>TRBV4-1|TRBJ2-7|many|NA
TGTGCCAGCAGCCCTACCAGCTCCTACGAGCAGTACTTC
CASSPTSSYEQYF
>TRBV7-2|TRBJ1-4|many|TRBD1
TGTGCCAGCAGCTTACAGGGGGGAAATGAAAAACTGTTTTTT
CASSLQGGNEKLFF
>TRBV7-3|TRBJ2-7|many|NA
TGTGCCAGCAGCTTAAACGGTAGGAGGGACGAGCAGTACTTC
CASSLNGRRDEQYF
>TRBV20-1|TRBJ2-5|many|NA
TGCAGTGCTAGATCTGGGGAGCGAACGGAGACCCAGTACTTC
CSARSGERTETQYF
>TRBV6-1|TRBJ2-1|NA|TRBD2
TGTGCCAGCAGTCCAACCCCCGGGACTAGGCGGCGGAATGAGCAGTTCTTC
CASSPTPGTRRRNEQFF
>TRBV30|TRBJ1-5|few|TRBD1
TGTGCCTGGAGTAAGGGACAGAGCAATCAGCCCCAGCATTTT
CAWSKGQSNQPQHF
>TRBV3-1|TRBJ2-7|NA|NA
TGTGCCAGCTCTGAGCCGGGACACGCATTCTACGAGCAGTACTTC
CASSEPGHAFYEQYF
>TRBV6-6|TRBJ1-2|many|NA
TGTGCCAGCAGTTACTCGAGATCCCGGTATGGCTACACCTTC
CASSYSRSRYGYTF
>TRBV2|TRBJ1-3|NA|NA
TGTGCCAGCCAGGGACGGGTCTCTGGAAACACCATATATTTT
CASQGRVSGNTIYF
>TRBV18|TRBJ2-5|many|NA
TGTGCCAGCTCCCCCGCGATGGCAGTACAAGAGACCCAGTACTTC
CASSPAMAVQETQYF
>TRBV20-1|TRBJ2-2|few|TRBD2
TGCAGTGCTCCACTAGCGGGAGGGCCCGGGGAGCTGTTTTTT
CSAPLAGGPGELFF
>TRBV27|TRBJ2-7|many|NA
TGTGCCAGCAGTTCCCCGGGACGGCTAGACTCCTACGAGCAGTACTTC
CASSSPGRLDSYEQYF
>TRBV12-3/TRBV12-4|TRBJ1-6|NA|NA
TGTGCCAGCGGTTTGACGGGATCCTATAATTCACCCCTCCACTTT
CASGLTGSYNSPLHF
>TRBV7-9|TRBJ2-5|many|TRBD2
TGTGCCAGCAGACCGCATCAACTAGCGGGAGAAGAGACCCAGTACTTC
CASRPHQLAGEETQYF
>TRBV18|TRBJ2-1|NA|TRBD1
TGTGCCAGCTCGAAGGGACAGGAGCAGTTCTTC
CASSKGQEQFF
>TRBV6-2/TRBV6-3|TRBJ2-7|few|TRBD1
TGTGCCAGCAGGAGAGCCGGGACAGGGTACTACGAGCAGTACTTC
CASRRAGTGYYEQYF
>TRBV7-9|TRBJ2-7|many|NA
TGTGCCAGCAGCTCCCCGGTCGGGAGCTCCTACGAGCAGTACTTC
CASSSPVGSSYEQYF
>TRBV7-9|TRBJ1-1|many|NA
TGTGCCAGCAGCTTAAACCAAATTGGGGGCAGGACTGAAGCTTTCTTT
CASSLNQIGGRTEAFF
>TRBV29-1|TRBJ2-2|NA|NA
TGCAGCGTTATTGTGGGGGCGAACACCGGGGAGCTGTTTTTT
CSVIVGANTGELFF
>TRBV10-2|TRBJ2-2|NA|TRBD2
TGCGCCAGCACCCCAGGGACTAGCGGGACCGGGGAGCTGTTTTTT
CASTPGTSGTGELFF
>TRBV11-2|TRBJ2-7|many|NA
TGTGCCAGCAGCTCCACCCTCCGGGATGATAACGAGCAGTACTTC
CASSSTLRDDNEQYF
>TRBV2|TRBJ2-7|many|TRBD1
TGTGCCAGCAAGGCAGACAGGGAGTCTAGGCAGTACTTC
CASKADRESRQYF
>TRBV7-8|TRBJ2-1|many|NA
TGTGCCAGCAGCTTACGTGGGAGTGGGGGAAGGGGTTCCTACAATGAGCAGTTCTTC
CASSLRGSGGRGSYNEQFF
>TRBV6-5|TRBJ2-1|NA|TRBD1
TGTGCCAGCAGTACTCTGCCCGCAGGGGGCTCGAGGAATGAGCAGTTCTTC
CASSTLPAGGSRNEQFF
>TRBV9|TRBJ2-7|NA|NA
TGTGCCAGCAGCCCGGGCCGGAGCGGCTACGAGCAGTACTTC
CASSPGRSGYEQYF
>TRBV18|TRBJ2-1|many|NA
TGTGCCAGCTCACCAAGTGATGAGCAGTTCTTC
CASSPSDEQFF
>TRBV7-9|TRBJ1-5|few|NA
TGTGCCAGCAGCTTAGCTCATAGCAATCAGCCCCAGCATTTT
CASSLAHSNQPQHF
>TRBV6-5|TRBJ1-1|NA|TRBD1
TGTGCCAGCAGTTACTCCCGGGACAGGAACACTGAAGCTTTCTTT
CASSYSRDRNTEAFF
>TRBV3-1|TRBJ2-7|NA|TRBD2
TGTGCCAGCAGTAGGGGAAAACTAGCGGGAAGCTCCTACGAGCAGTACTTC
CASSRGKLAGSSYEQYF
>TRBV2|TRBJ2-7|many|NA
TGTGCCAGCAGTCAGGGGTTAGTCAACGAGCAGTACTTC
CASSQGLVNEQYF
>TRBV5-5|TRBJ2-1|many|NA
TGTGCCAGCACTAAGGGGGGCAATGAGCAGTTCTTC
CASTKGGNEQFF
>TRBV7-9|TRBJ2-7|many|NA
TGTGCCAGCAGCGTTCTGGACGGCCCCTACGAGCAGTACTTC
CASSVLDGPYEQYF
>TRBV20-1|TRBJ2-1|many|NA
TGCAGTGCTAGTGCTCATGTCAATGAGCAGTTCTTC
CSASAHVNEQFF
>TRBV27|TRBJ1-1|many|TRBD1
TGTGCCAGCAGTTTCCATCAGGGGGCTGAAGCTTTCTTT
CASSFHQGAEAFF
>TRBV19|TRBJ1-5|many|NA
TGTGCCAGTAGTTACTCCACACGTTATAGCAATCAGCCCCAGCATTTT
CASSYSTRYSNQPQHF
>TRBV19|TRBJ2-7|NA|TRBD2
TGTGCCAGTAGTATAAAGATCTTAGCTAGCGGGAGTAGTTACGAGCAGTACTTC
CASSIKILASGSSYEQYF
>TRBV18|TRBJ1-5|NA|TRBD1
TGTGCCAGCTCACCACTTGCGGCAGGGGGGCGTCAGCCCCAGCATTTT
CASSPLAAGGRQPQHF
>TRBV28|TRBJ1-4|NA|NA
TGTGCCAGCAGTCCCCGCCCAGGGGAGGAAAAACTGTTTTTT
CASSPRPGEEKLFF
>TRBV11-3|TRBJ2-4|few|NA
TGTGCCAGCAGCTTAGATTACAGAAACATTCAGTGCTTC
CASSLDYRNIQCF
>TRBV2|TRBJ2-5|many|NA
TGTGCCAGCAGGAGTCTTATCGAGGAGACCCAGTACTTC
CASRSLIEETQYF
>TRBV30|TRBJ2-7|many|TRBD2
TGTGCCTGGAGTTCACCCCGGACGGGAGGCCACGAGCAGTACTTC
CAWSSPRTGGHEQYF
>TRBV28|TRBJ2-7|many|NA
TGTGCCAGCAGTTTTTCCTCGGCAGGGAAATCCTACGAGCAGTACTTC
CASSFSSAGKSYEQYF
>TRBV11-2|TRBJ2-7|NA|TRBD2
TGTGCCAGCAGCTTCATGACTAGCGGGAGGGCCCACGAGCAGTACTTC
CASSFMTSGRAHEQYF
>TRBV7-2|TRBJ2-5|many|TRBD1
TGTGCCAGCAGCTTAGGAGACAGGGGGCGGCAAGAGACCCAGTACTTC
CASSLGDRGRQETQYF
>TRBV5-1|TRBJ2-3|many|TRBD1
TGCGCCAGCAGCTTGCTCGGGACAGGGGGGGGCACAGATACGCAGTATTTT
CASSLLGTGGGTDTQYF